These 22 T cell receptor beta chains came from one sample sequenced in a study of blood T cell repertoires in COVID-19. Some clones are missing from TCRdb's copy, which holds only in-frame ones; the method was immunoSEQ multiplex PCR. The data contain under 300,000 clones, more than 75% of them seen just once; the ten biggest clones take up approximately 13%. Sequences were obtained from peripheral blood. The source of these receptors is an elderly man with acute or convalescent COVID-19.

The V call is TRBV27, the J call TRBJ1-6; D unclear. This CDR3 has 14 residues. Trimming took 3 bases from V and 9 from J, leaving 12 bases between them. CDR1 is MNHEY, CDR2 SMNVEV, per germline (reference sequence). CDR3 sequence (DNA): TGTGCCAGCAGTTTCCGCCTAGAGGTTTCACCCCTCCACTTT. Protein: CASSFRLEVSPLHF.

The chain recombines TRBV6-5 with TRBJ2-2; the D gene is possibly TRBD1 (5 bases). The V gene lost 6 bases and the J gene lost 5 bases, with 10 bases spanning the gap. CDR3 size: 13 residues. Germline V lookup: CDR1 MNHEY, CDR2 SVGAGI. CDR3 DNA: TGTGCCAGCAGAAGGGGTCAAACCGGGGAGCTGTTTTTT. This translates into CASRRGQTGELFF.

This clone was observed a few times. This chain joins TRBV5-1 and TRBJ1-2; TRBD1 might be the D (5 bases). V dropped 4 bases and J dropped 6 bases, with 13 bases sitting between them. Germline V gene data show CDR1 as SGHRS and CDR2 as YFSETQ. The CDR3 length is 13 residues. This CDR3 is CASSTGDFDGYTF. The CDR3 nucleotides read TGCGCCAGCAGCACCGGGGACTTCGATGGCTACACCTTC.

The rearrangement uses TRBV5-4 and TRBJ2-5, with 8 nucleotides matching TRBD1. The CDR3 is made up of 17 amino acids. V trimming: 5 bases; J trimming: 5 bases; junction bases outside the gene matches: 17. Per the germline V gene, CDR1 is SGHNT and CDR2 is YYREEE (reference sequence). CDR3 nucleotide sequence: TGTGCCAGCAGTCTTGGGCCGGGGACAGGAGGCGTCGAGACCCAGTACTTC. Its protein is CASSLGPGTGGVETQYF.

Only one count was recorded for this clone. The V and J genes are TRBV18 and TRBJ2-3, with 10 bases matching TRBD1. Germline lookup yields CDR1 KGHSH and CDR2 LQKENI. J gave up 3 bases and V 5 bases, and 5 bases lay outside the gene matches. The CDR3 is 15 amino acids. In nucleotides, the CDR3 is TGTGCCAGCTCAACATGGACAGGGGGGACAGATACGCAGTATTTT. Translation gives CASSTWTGGTDTQYF.

This clone has only one observation. The CDR3 DNA is TGTGCCAGCAGCGCAGGGGGCACTGCTTCCGGGGAGCTGTTTTTT. This codes for CASSAGGTASGELFF. The chain uses TRBV28 and TRBJ2-2; 8 bases align to TRBD1. Germline V gives CDR1 MDHEN, CDR2 SYDVKM. The CDR3 runs to 15 residues. V was pared by 6 bases and J by 6 bases, with 9 bases of the junction left unmatched.

V and J are TRBV3-1 (or the pseudogene TRBV3-2) and TRBJ1-1; tentative D call: TRBD1 (6 bases). Per germline, CDR1 LGHDT and CDR2 YNNKEL (reference sequence). There are 15 residues in the CDR3. The V end was cut by 4 bases, the J end by 5 bases, with 17 bases between. This CDR3 is CASSPSWGGATEAFF. In nucleotides, the CDR3 is TGTGCCAGCAGCCCTTCCTGGGGGGGGGCGACTGAAGCTTTCTTT.

V is TRBV24-1 and J is TRBJ2-7; D is possibly TRBD2 (5 bases). This CDR3 comprises 12 residues. CDR1 KGHDR and CDR2 SFDVKD come from the germline V gene. With 1 base removed from V and 6 bases from J, the gap between germline ends came to 6 bases. CDR3 nucleotide sequence: TGTGCCACCAGTGATTTACTAGGCGAGCAGTACTTC. Its protein product is CATSDLLGEQYF.

The chain recombines TRBV9 with TRBJ1-2; TRBD1 might be the D (5 bases). Looked up from germline, CDR1 is SGDLS and CDR2 is YYNGEE. Trimming left V 0 bases short and J 5 bases short, with 14 bases between. This CDR3 is built from 15 residues. CDR3 coding DNA: TGTGCCAGCAGCGTAGTATCGGAGGGACTTTATGGCTACACCTTC. This gives the protein CASSVVSEGLYGYTF.

This sequence joins TRBV29-1 and TRBJ2-3; 12 nucleotides line up with TRBD2. CDR1 is SQVTM, CDR2 ANQGSEA, per germline. The V segment lost 1 base and the J segment 2 bases; nucleotides outside the gene matches: 4. This CDR3 region has 16 residues. CDR3 region: CSVEGGLAGSTDTQYF. CDR3 nucleotide sequence: TGCAGCGTTGAAGGGGGACTAGCGGGTTCCACAGATACGCAGTATTTT.

The V gene is TRBV6-1, the J gene TRBJ2-7; perhaps TRBD1 as D (5 bases). V lost 2 bases and J lost 2, with 10 bases in between. CDR1 and CDR2 (germline): MNHNS, SASEGT. The CDR3 totals 14 residues. DNA for the CDR3: TGTGCCAGCAGTGAAATAAGGGGCCCCTACGAGCAGTACTTC. It codes for CASSEIRGPYEQYF.

The chain has TRBV24-1 and TRBJ2-5; perhaps TRBD1 as D (8 bases). The CDR3 consists of 19 residues. Germline CDR1 is KGHDR and CDR2 is SFDVKD. The V end was cut by 7 bases, the J end by 2 bases, with 28 bases between. CDR3 nucleotides: TGTGCCACCAGCGGGGGGACCCGGGACAGGAAAGGGAAACAAGAGACCCAGTACTTC. Translating gives CATSGGTRDRKGKQETQYF.

The CDR3 loop reads CASGRDNSGNTIYF. The CDR3 nucleotides read TGTGCCAGCGGCCGGGACAACTCTGGAAACACCATATATTTT. This chain connects TRBV2 to TRBJ1-3; perhaps TRBD1 as D (6 bases). The germline gives CDR1 SNHLY, CDR2 FYNNEI. The CDR3 extends over 14 amino acids. Trimming removed 8 bases from V and 0 bases from J, with 11 bases in between.

A single count supports this clone. The rearrangement uses TRBV5-6 and TRBJ1-3; no firm D call. Germline V CDR1 and CDR2: SGHDT, YYEEEE. CDR3 length: 19 residues. Trimming removed 0 bases from V and 7 bases from J, with 26 bases in between. CDR3 in amino acids: CASSLEALNGLRVVNTIYF. DNA for the CDR3: TGTGCCAGCAGCTTGGAGGCGCTAAATGGCTTGCGGGTTGTGAACACCATATATTTT. Combining the CDR3 with reference TRBV5-6 and TRBJ1-3 gives the whole variable domain DAGVTQSPTHLIKTRGQQVTLRCSPKSGHDTVSWYQQALGQGPQFIFQYYEEEERQRGNFPDRFSGHQFPNYSSELNVNALLLGDSALYLCASSLEALNGLRVVNTIYFGEGSWLTVV.

This sequence joins TRBV4-2 and TRBJ1-4; the match to TRBD1 covers 9 bases. V shed 3 bases, J shed 8 bases, and the junction held 4 bases outside the gene matches. The CDR3 covers 14 residues. Per the germline V gene, CDR1 is LGHNA and CDR2 is YNFKEQ. The CDR3 nucleotides read TGTGCCAGCAGCCAGGACAGGGGAAGCGAAAAACTGTTTTTT. Translating gives CASSQDRGSEKLFF.

V usage is TRBV27 and J usage is TRBJ1-1; D unclear. V lost 0 bases and J lost 5, with 10 bases in between. This CDR3 region has 14 residues. Per germline, CDR1 MNHEY and CDR2 SMNVEV (reference sequence). The CDR3 reads CASSLSGVRTEAFF. CDR3 DNA: TGTGCCAGCAGTTTATCCGGGGTTAGGACTGAAGCTTTCTTT.

A few counts support this clone. V and J are TRBV5-1 and TRBJ2-5; 16 nucleotides match TRBD2. The length of the CDR3 is 16 residues. CDR1 SGHRS and CDR2 YFSETQ come from the germline V gene. With 0 bases clipped from V and 5 bases from J, the junction kept 1 base outside the gene matches. The CDR3 sequence is CASSLAGLAGGETQYF. The DNA of the CDR3 is TGCGCCAGCAGCTTGGCGGGACTAGCGGGGGGGGAGACCCAGTACTTC.

V usage is TRBV5-1 and J usage is TRBJ2-7, with D perhaps TRBD2 (5 bases). Germline V gene data show CDR1 as SGHRS and CDR2 as YFSETQ. Trimming pared 3 bases from V and 1 base from J, leaving 11 bases between. CDR3 size: 14 residues. CDR3 DNA sequence: TGCGCCAGCAGCTCCGGGGTCAGATCCTACGAGCAGTACTTC. Amino acids: CASSSGVRSYEQYF.

This clone has a handful of counts. The rearrangement joins TRBV24-1 to TRBJ2-3; D is undetermined. The CDR3 is made up of 16 amino acids. The V gene lost 4 bases and the J gene lost 1 base, with 14 bases spanning the gap. Looked up from germline, CDR1 is KGHDR and CDR2 is SFDVKD. The CDR3 region is CATSDPAVVGTDTQYF. Written as DNA, the CDR3 is TGTGCCACCAGTGACCCCGCGGTAGTCGGCACAGATACGCAGTATTTT.

The V call is TRBV11-2, the J call TRBJ2-3; TRBD1 is a possible D gene (6 bases). The germline V gene has CDR1 SGHAT and CDR2 FQNNGV. This CDR3 is 19 amino acids long. The V and J ends lost 3 bases and 2 bases respectively, with 24 bases between them. CDR3: CASSFRPISTGSVTDTQYF. Written as DNA, the CDR3 is TGTGCCAGCAGCTTTCGGCCCATTAGCACAGGGTCAGTCACAGATACGCAGTATTTT.

CDR3 in DNA: TGTGCCAGCAGGTACGACAGCTATGGCTACACCTTC. This codes for CASRYDSYGYTF. The rearrangement uses TRBV7-2 and TRBJ1-2; TRBD1 is a possible D gene (5 bases). The germline V gene encodes CDR1 SGHTA and CDR2 FQGNSA. This CDR3 is 12 amino acids long. Between the trimmed V and J ends, which lost 6 bases and 4 bases, there was a span of 9 bases. The variable domain in full, with the rest retrieved from reference TRBV7-2 and TRBJ1-2, is GAGVSQSPSNKVTEKGKDVELRCDPISGHTALYWYRQSLGQGLEFLIYFQGNSAPDKSGLPSDRFSAERTGGSVSTLTIQRTQQEDSAVYLCASRYDSYGYTFGSGTRLTVV.

CDR3 region: CASSLDGTGDEKLFF. The DNA of the CDR3 is TGCGCCAGCAGCTTGGATGGGACAGGCGATGAAAAACTGTTTTTT. The rearrangement joins TRBV5-1 to TRBJ1-4; TRBD1 agrees at 8 bases. Germline values: CDR1 SGHRS, CDR2 YFSETQ. This CDR3 region has 15 residues. Trimming took 0 bases from V and 6 from J; bases not matched to a gene: 4.